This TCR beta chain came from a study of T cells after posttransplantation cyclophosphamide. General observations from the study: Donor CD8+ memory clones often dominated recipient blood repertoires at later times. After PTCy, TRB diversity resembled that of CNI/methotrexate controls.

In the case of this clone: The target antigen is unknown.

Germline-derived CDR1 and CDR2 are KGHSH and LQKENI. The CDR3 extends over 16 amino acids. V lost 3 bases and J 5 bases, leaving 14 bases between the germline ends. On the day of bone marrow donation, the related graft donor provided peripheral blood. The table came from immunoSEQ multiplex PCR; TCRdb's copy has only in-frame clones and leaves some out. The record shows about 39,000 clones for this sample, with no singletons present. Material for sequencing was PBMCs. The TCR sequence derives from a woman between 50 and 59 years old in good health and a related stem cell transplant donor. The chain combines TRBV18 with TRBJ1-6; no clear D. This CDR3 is CASSPSDGVDNSPLHF. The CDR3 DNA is TGTGCCAGCTCACCCTCTGACGGAGTCGATAATTCACCCCTCCACTTT.